This is a list of T cell receptor beta chains from one sample in a study of cytomegalovirus exposure and HLA in healthy donors. Using immunoSEQ multiplex PCR, the repertoire was profiled, and TCRdb retains in-frame clones only, with some absent. The sample shows some 140,000 clones, 75% to 85% of them seen only once. Sequenced sample: PBMCs. Source of these receptors: a man aged 30-40 years in good health and CMV-seropositive. The CDR3 runs from the conserved cysteine through the conserved F or W. A D gene is named only where the DNA matches it firmly. The size of a clone is reported for some rows only, either as once, few or many, or as a class for expanded clones.

TRBD2	TRBV5-4	.	TRBJ2-3	TGTGCCAGCCAACGATTAGCGGGCGGGGGCACAGATACGCAGTATTTT	CASQRLAGGGTDTQYF
TRBD2	TRBV27	.	TRBJ2-7	TGTGCCGTCTCGACTAGCGGGAAATACGAGCAGTACTTC	CAVSTSGKYEQYF
TRBD1	TRBV19	.	TRBJ1-1	TGTGCCACTCGAACAATCCAGGGGGCTGGCACTGAAGCTTTCTTT	CATRTIQGAGTEAFF
.	TRBV18	once	TRBJ1-5	TGTGCCAGCTCAACCCTACAGGATCAGCCCCAGCATTTT	CASSTLQDQPQHF
TRBD1	TRBV6-5	.	TRBJ2-5	TGTGCCAGCAGTTACTACCCACGGACAGGGAGGGAGACCCAGTACTTC	CASSYYPRTGRETQYF
.	TRBV14	once	TRBJ1-1	TGTGCCAGCAGCCAAACAAGTTGGCTGAACACTGAAGCTTTCTTT	CASSQTSWLNTEAFF
.	TRBV5-1	.	TRBJ1-1	TGCGCCAGCAGCTTGGCCTACCTGAGGAACACTGAAGCTTTCTTT	CASSLAYLRNTEAFF
TRBD2	TRBV4-2	once	TRBJ2-2	TGTGCCAGCAGCCCGCCTAGCGGGGGGACGAACACCGGGGAGCTGTTTTTT	CASSPPSGGTNTGELFF
.	TRBV7-8	.	TRBJ1-1	TGTGCCAGCAGCTCGAGAGGGGGAGTAAACACTGAAGCTTTCTTT	CASSSRGGVNTEAFF
.	TRBV7-2	.	TRBJ1-5	TGTGCCAGCAGCCTAGGGGGGGGGCAGGGCAGAAGCAATCAGCCCCAGCATTTT	CASSLGGGQGRSNQPQHF
TRBD2	TRBV6-1	.	TRBJ2-5	TGTGCCAGCAGTGCTAGGGAAGGGCTAGCGGGCCAAGAGACCCAGTACTTC	CASSAREGLAGQETQYF
TRBD1	TRBV19	.	TRBJ2-1	TGTGCCAGTACAATGCAGGGGGCGAAGGGTGAGCAGTTCTTC	CASTMQGAKGEQFF
.	TRBV7-3	few	TRBJ1-3	TGTGCCGAGATTGCGGGCTGCTCTGGAAACACCATATATTTT	CAEIAGCSGNTIYF
TRBD1	TRBV7-9	.	TRBJ1-1	TGTGCCAGCAGCCATTTACAGGGGACCAACACTGAAGCTTTCTTT	CASSHLQGTNTEAFF
.	TRBV6-5	.	TRBJ2-1	TGTGCCAGCAGTTTATCCCCGGGGTTCTACAATGAGCAGTTCTTC	CASSLSPGFYNEQFF
.	TRBV28	.	TRBJ1-3	TGTGCCATCCTCGGGACTTCCAAGGGGAGCATATATTTT	CAILGTSKGSIYF
TRBD2	TRBV2	.	TRBJ2-1	TGTGCCAGCAGCCGAAGCCGGCCACTAGCGGGATTGCATGAGCAGTTCTTC	CASSRSRPLAGLHEQFF
TRBD1	TRBV27	.	TRBJ1-2	TGTGCCAGCAGTTTAGACAGGGACGGCTATGGCTACACCTTC	CASSLDRDGYGYTF
TRBD2	TRBV5-1	.	TRBJ2-1	TGCGCCAGCAGCTTGGGACTAGCGGGGCCTTCGCGTAATGAGCAGTTCTTC	CASSLGLAGPSRNEQFF
TRBD1	TRBV10-3	.	TRBJ2-7	TGTGCCATCGGCCGGGACAGGGAGGGCGAGCAGTACTTC	CAIGRDREGEQYF
.	TRBV7-2	.	TRBJ2-1	TGTGCCAGCAGCTACAAAGGGACTGGACCCAATGAGCAGTTCTTC	CASSYKGTGPNEQFF
TRBD1	TRBV30	.	TRBJ2-7	TGTGCCTGGAGTGGGGACAGGGGGTACTACGAGCAGTACTTC	CAWSGDRGYYEQYF
.	TRBV10-3	few	TRBJ2-7	TGTGCCACCCATAAAGATAGGAGCTCCTACGAGCAGTACTTC	CATHKDRSSYEQYF
TRBD1	TRBV29-1	.	TRBJ1-5	TGCAGCGTCACCGGGACAGGGAGCAATCAGCCCCAGCATTTT	CSVTGTGSNQPQHF
TRBD1	TRBV5-4	.	TRBJ2-3	TGTGCCAGCAGCCTAGACAGGGGACAGGGCACAGATACGCAGTATTTT	CASSLDRGQGTDTQYF
.	TRBV4-3	.	TRBJ2-1	TGCGCCAGCAGCCAAGACAGGGGCTCCTACAATGAGCAGTTCTTC	CASSQDRGSYNEQFF
TRBD1	TRBV10-3	.	TRBJ2-7	TGTGCCATCAGTGAGAGGACAGGGGTGGGTTACGAGCAGTACTTC	CAISERTGVGYEQYF
.	TRBV6-6	.	TRBJ2-1	TGTGCCAGCAGTCCTAGACAGAAGCAGTTCTTC	CASSPRQKQFF
.	TRBV7-8	.	TRBJ1-2	TGTGCCAGCAGCTTAAAATTGAGGACAGACTATGGCTACACCTTC	CASSLKLRTDYGYTF
.	TRBV15	.	TRBJ2-7	TGTGCCACCAGCATTGGACAGGGAGGGTTGGCCTACGAGCAGTACTTC	CATSIGQGGLAYEQYF
TRBD1	TRBV5-8	.	TRBJ1-1	TGTGCCAGCACCGACGGGACAGGGGAAGCTTTCTTT	CASTDGTGEAFF
.	TRBV12-5	.	TRBJ1-1	TGTGCTAGTGGTTCGGCCCTGGGGCAGGTCACTGAAGCTTTCTTT	CASGSALGQVTEAFF
.	TRBV2	few	TRBJ1-5	TGTGCCAGCAGTGCTGTGGGGGGTACGCATCAGCCCCAGCATTTT	CASSAVGGTHQPQHF
.	TRBV30	.	TRBJ2-2	TGTGCCTGGAAGACCGCGGGCACCGGGGAGCTGTTTTTT	CAWKTAGTGELFF
.	TRBV10-3	.	TRBJ2-6	TGTGCCATCAGCCCTTCTGGGGCCAACGTCCTGACTTTC	CAISPSGANVLTF
TRBD1	TRBV2	.	TRBJ1-4	TGTGCCAGCAGTCCACAGGGGCCTAATGAAAAACTGTTTTTT	CASSPQGPNEKLFF
TRBD1	TRBV19	.	TRBJ2-5	TGTGCCAGAGAACAGGGGGGATCTCAAGAGACCCAGTACTTC	CAREQGGSQETQYF
.	TRBV7-9	.	TRBJ1-2	TGTGCCAGCAGCCCACAGATATTATATGGCTACACCTTC	CASSPQILYGYTF
TRBD1	TRBV14	.	TRBJ2-2	TGTGCCAGCAGCCACCCAGGACAGGCCCGGACCGGGGAGCTGTTTTTT	CASSHPGQARTGELFF
TRBD1	TRBV19	many	TRBJ1-5	TGTGCCAGTAGTATACAGGGGGCAGACTATCAGCCCCAGCATTTT	CASSIQGADYQPQHF
TRBD1	TRBV6-1	once	TRBJ1-1	TGTGCCAGCAGTGGGGACAGGGCCTCCACTGAAGCTTTCTTT	CASSGDRASTEAFF
TRBD1	TRBV7-2	few	TRBJ2-7	TGTGCCAGCAGCTTAGTGGGACAGTCCTCCTACGAGCAGTACTTC	CASSLVGQSSYEQYF
.	TRBV7-9	.	TRBJ1-2	TGTGCCAGCAGCTTAACACAGGGTGGTTTGTATGGCTACACCTTC	CASSLTQGGLYGYTF
TRBD2	TRBV7-3	.	TRBJ2-1	TGTGCCAGCAGCTCCCCAAGCGGCGGGGGAAGAAATGAGCAGTTCTTC	CASSSPSGGGRNEQFF
.	TRBV18	.	TRBJ2-5	TGTGCCAGCTCACCACTGAGAGCGGCGGAGACCCAGTACTTC	CASSPLRAAETQYF
TRBD1	TRBV18	.	TRBJ1-2	TGTGCCAGCTCGACAGGGGGCTGGAACTATGGCTACACCTTC	CASSTGGWNYGYTF
TRBD1	TRBV7-9	.	TRBJ1-1	TGTGCCAGCAGCTTACGTTCGACAGGGAACAGTGGAGCTTTCTTT	CASSLRSTGNSGAFF
TRBD1	TRBV5-4	.	TRBJ1-2	TGTGCCAGCAGCCCCCAGACAGGGGTGGGGTATGGCTACACCTTC	CASSPQTGVGYGYTF
TRBD1	TRBV28	once	TRBJ1-2	TGTGCCAGCAGGCCCCCGGTTGTGACAGGGGGCGATGGCTACACCTTC	CASRPPVVTGGDGYTF
TRBD2	TRBV15	.	TRBJ2-3	TGTGCCACCAGCATTTACAGGACTAGCGGGGGCCCCACAGATACGCAGTATTTT	CATSIYRTSGGPTDTQYF
TRBD1	TRBV6-6	.	TRBJ1-1	TGTGCCAGCAGTACAGGGGGCGCGAGAACTGAAGCTTTCTTT	CASSTGGARTEAFF
TRBD1	TRBV27	.	TRBJ2-5	TGTGCCAGCAGTCGGCGGACAGGGGGTATAGAGACCCAGTACTTC	CASSRRTGGIETQYF
.	TRBV28	.	TRBJ1-2	TGTGCCACCTTTGAGCAACAGGGCTATGGCTACACCTTC	CATFEQQGYGYTF
.	TRBV7-3	.	TRBJ2-1	TGTGCCAGCAGCATACAGGGGGGGAATGAGCAGTTCTTC	CASSIQGGNEQFF
.	TRBV11-2	.	TRBJ2-7	TGTGCCAGCAGCTTAGTCCGCGAGCAGTACTTC	CASSLVREQYF